Described below is a single TCR beta chain sequence and its context. The CDR3 consists of 15 residues. J was trimmed by 9 bases and V by 3 bases; bases with no gene match: 11. Germline loops: CDR1 SGHVS, CDR2 FNYEAQ. These data belong to a study of blood T cell repertoires in COVID-19. Looking at the study overall: Acute and convalescent COVID-19 samples came from the United States, Italy and Spain. PBMCs, B-cell-depleted T cells, or T cells provided the cDNA or gDNA that made up the material.

Original methodology: For nucleated cells, counts were estimated from reference gene primer amplification. The assay was immunoSEQ multiplex PCR, and TCRdb's table has in-frame clones only and misses some. Clone size and the V and J calls come from that table; the DNA yielded D and trimming. The data show approximately 290,000 clones, with about 91% seen just once and around 13% held by the top ten. The V gene is TRBV7-6, the J gene TRBJ2-1; 7 nucleotides agree with TRBD1. The specimen sequenced was peripheral blood. This receptor was identified in a woman aged 55-70 years with acute or convalescent COVID-19. The CDR3 reads CASSLGQTRSSEQFF. The CDR3 bases are TGTGCCAGCAGCTTGGGACAGACACGCTCTAGTGAGCAGTTCTTC.